This TCR beta chain was sequenced for a study of control samples from healthy donors and cancer patients (TCRdb year 2020). The library was prepared using the immunoSEQ multiplex PCR assay. TCRdb limited this immuneACCESS table to in-frame rearrangements with V and J called. A share of clones is missing; checked studies link under half to unresolved V genes, and the rest is unexplained. The sample data list approximately 120,000 clones, and roughly 90% of these were observed just once. The ten largest clones represent 17% of the sample. As encoded in the germline V gene, CDR1 is WSHSY while CDR2 is SAAADI. From the cysteine through the phenylalanine, the CDR3 covers 15 amino acids. CDR3 DNA is the only sequence kept; it has 45 bases, read in frame from the first base. Germline trimming: 7 bases from V, 2 bases from J; junction bases outside gene matches: 7. Concerning this clone: What antigen it recognizes has not been identified. No per-base quality is available; no much larger clone lies one base away.

The clonotype was recovered from a woman aged 45 to 65 in good health. Sequencing was performed on blood. The chain joins TRBV10-2 to TRBJ2-5; 10 central bases correspond to TRBD2. The CDR3 is CASTLAGVQQETQYF. The nucleotide sequence is given as TGCGCCAGCACCCTAGCGGGGGTGCAACAAGAGACCCAGTACTTC.